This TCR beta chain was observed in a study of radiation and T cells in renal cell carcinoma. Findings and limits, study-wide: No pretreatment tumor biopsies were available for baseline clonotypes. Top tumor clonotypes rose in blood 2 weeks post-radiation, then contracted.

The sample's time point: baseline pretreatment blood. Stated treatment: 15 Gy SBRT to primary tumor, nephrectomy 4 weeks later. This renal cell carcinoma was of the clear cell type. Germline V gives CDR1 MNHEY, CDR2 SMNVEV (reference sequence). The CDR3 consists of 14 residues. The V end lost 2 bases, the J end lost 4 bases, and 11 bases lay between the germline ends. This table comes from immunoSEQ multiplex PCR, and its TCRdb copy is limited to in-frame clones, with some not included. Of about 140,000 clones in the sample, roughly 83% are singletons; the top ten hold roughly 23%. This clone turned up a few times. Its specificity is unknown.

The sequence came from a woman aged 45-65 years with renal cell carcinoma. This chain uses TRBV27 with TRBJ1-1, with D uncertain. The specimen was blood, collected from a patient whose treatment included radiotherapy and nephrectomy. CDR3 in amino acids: CASSLTGSGTEAFF. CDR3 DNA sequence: TGTGCCAGCAGTTTAACGGGGAGCGGCACTGAAGCTTTCTTT.